This TCR beta chain was captured in a study of identifying expanded T cells in peripheral blood. The study, taken as a whole, reports: Technical replicates showed about 1.1 changed clones; approximately 2 weeks roughly 16; four weeks 19. Across healthy donors, higher total template counts meant significantly greater approximately two-week count variance.

Sequenced by immunoSEQ multiplex PCR; TCRdb stores in-frame clones only, minus some. Here the sample spans fewer than 110,000 clones, about 83% being singletons. V shed 3 bases, J shed 2 bases, and the junction held 13 bases outside the gene matches. The length of the CDR3 is 18 residues. The germline V gene encodes CDR1 LNHNV and CDR2 YYDKDF (reference sequence). Collection occurred without any documented infections or immune events in donors. A note on this clone: Its antigen is unknown.

Sequencing was carried out using blood. The V and J genes are TRBV15 and TRBJ2-1; 7 nucleotides line up with TRBD2. The sequence was obtained from a person between 18 and 75 years old in good health. The CDR3 region has the DNA TGTGCCACCAGCAGTATAATTTGGGGGGGGATCCCCTACAATGAGCAGTTCTTC. As protein: CATSSIIWGGIPYNEQFF.